This entry is about one T cell receptor beta chain. This clone was picked up one time. Which antigen it targets is not known. Per-base quality was not reported, and no clone a single base away is much larger than it. The CDR3 regions of human TCRbeta chains were analyzed by immunosequencing. The original methods were these. Repertoire TCRs were matched against a reference library of SARS-CoV-2-specific TCRs generated with the MIRA antigen-specificity platform. Breadth meant the fraction of unique TCRs that were SARS-CoV-2-associated, whereas depth meant the fraction of total T cells that were SARS-CoV-2-associated. Using the MIRA data, each spike-specific TCR was mapped to the spike region that the TCR reacts to and placed in a CD4 or CD8 class. Log10-transformed breadth and depth values were compared by one-way ANOVA with Sidak's multiple comparisons tests. The table was pulled from immuneACCESS by TCRdb, which kept in-frame rearrangements only. Such tables lose some clones; where checked, under half of the loss comes from unresolved V genes, and the rest has no known cause. Clone size and the V and J calls come from that table; the DNA yielded D and trimming. The sample table shows about 190,000 clones, and 90% to 95% are seen once. Clones ranked in the top ten supply roughly 9.8% of the sample.

The data are from a study of T cell responses to AZD1222 COVID-19 vaccine (dated by TCRdb to the early 2020s). Notes on the research overall: AZD1222 recipients given second doses at about 4 weeks or at about 12 weeks were pooled, since spike-specific TCR depth and breadth were not found to differ between the two schedules. Trial participants were enrolled into age subgroups of 18-55, 56-69 and 70-plus years, which contained approximately 150, 28 and 58 TCR-sequenced participants, respectively. TCR sequencing was performed for roughly 250 trial participants, of whom around 200 were given two doses of AZD1222 and some 26 were given two doses of MenACWY control vaccine. Summary of the overall study and its limitations: The vaccine-associated CD4 TCRs covered the entire spike protein, and the dominant responses fell in regions 160-218 and 743-854. Because no day 14 peak-response samples were available, repertoires were characterized only after the peak T cell response. Participants were mostly white British and included more females than males, and it was suggested by the authors that clonal diversity may have been underestimated. Epitopes outside the regions mutated in the B.1.351 and B.1.1.7 variants were reportedly recognized by nearly half of the unique spike-specific TCRs. Conclusions about previously exposed vaccinees are limited, since just six AZD1222 recipients were seropositive for SARS-CoV-2 at baseline. The 56-69-year group was small, and its depth increase did not reach significance, likely because of low power. After two AZD1222 doses, spike-specific TCR breadth and depth were significantly higher than at day 0 and than in MenACWY recipients.

In light of the paper, this sample's time point label describes: baseline before first vaccination. The vaccinee samples were drawn from two UK trials, COV001 and COV002, one of which was a single-blind randomized controlled phase 2/3 trial testing AZD1222 (ChAdOx1 nCoV-19) in healthy adults. For TCRbeta chain sequencing, PBMC samples from trial participants were taken at day 0 and at day 28 after the second dose. The sequences come from peripheral blood, collected on day 0 of AZD1222 vaccination. This receptor was identified in an adult in good health.

The CDR3 protein sequence reads: CASSSAGTGELFF. The sequence in DNA is TGTGCCAGCAGCTCAGCGGGCACCGGGGAGCTGTTTTTT. The chain employs TRBV7-9 and TRBJ2-2, and TRBD2 may be the D gene, going by 6 matching bases. The germline V gene (reference sequence) specifies SEHNR as CDR1 and FQNEAQ as CDR2. V is cut by 4 bases and J by 4 bases, and the space between the germline ends is 7 bases. The CDR3 measures 13 amino acids from cysteine to phenylalanine. Just CDR3 DNA is preserved here, 39 bases in frame from base 1.